The 23 T cell receptor beta chains listed next were all sequenced from one sample in a study of molecular identifiers for immune sequencing clone quantification. Using its own MiXCR run on the PCR reads, TCRdb lists one record per CDR3 protein. Of about 640,000 distinct CDR3 sequences in the sample, 15% to 20% were seen once. The specimen sequenced was naive CD8+ T cells from blood, with Jurkat cell RNA spiked in. Subset: FACS-sorted CD8+CD4-CCR7+CD45RA+ naive T cells. Every receptor here comes from a human donor in good health. Some libraries in this study had Jurkat cell RNA spiked in.

Details on this clonotype: With a much larger clone just one base away, this may be a read error. Because the CDR3 is missing its conserved closing phenylalanine or tryptophan, this is likely a read error. The rearrangement joins TRBV7-9 to TRBJ2-7; D call uncertain. The CDR3 runs to 14 residues. CDR1 and CDR2 (germline): SEHNR, FQNEAQ (reference sequence). Trimming took 2 bases from V and 3 from J, leaving 11 bases between them. As DNA, the CDR3 is TGTGCCAGCAGCTTACCTAGACCCGACTACGAGCAGTACCTC. The encoded protein is CASSLPRPDYEQYL.

This clonotype was counted many times. The chain carries TRBV7-2 and TRBJ2-3, with 9 positions matching TRBD2. The junction had 8 bases not matched to a gene; V was cut back by 4 bases and J by 6 bases. Germline V lookup: CDR1 SGHTA, CDR2 FQGNSA. The CDR3 is made up of 15 amino acids. CDR3 residues: CASSSTSGLGDTQYF. CDR3 DNA: TGTGCCAGCAGCTCGACTAGCGGACTTGGGGATACGCAGTATTTT.

This clonotype was detected ten times or more. The J gene is TRBJ2-3, the V gene TRBV7-2; D is perhaps TRBD2 (5 bases). Germline loops: CDR1 SGHTA, CDR2 FQGNSA. The CDR3 is 12 residues long. Trimming shortened V by 2 bases and J by 10 bases, and 10 bases separated the two germline ends. CDR3 sequence reads: CASSLSLEAQYF. CDR3 in DNA: TGTGCCAGCAGCTTATCTTTGGAGGCGCAGTATTTT.

About this clonotype itself: Being one base from a much bigger clone, this may be a read error. The gene calls are TRBV11-2 and TRBJ2-6; D may match TRBD1 or TRBD2 (5 bases each). The CDR3 is 18 residues long. The germline CDR1 and CDR2 sequences are SGHAT and FQNNGV. CDR3 nucleotides: TGTGCCAGCAGCTTAAGTCCGCTGCCGGACTCTGGGGCCAACTTCCTGACTTTC. It codes for CASSLSPLPDSGANFLTF.

This clonotype was observed many times. The rearrangement uses TRBV14 and TRBJ2-2, with TRBD2 matching over 10 bases. The CDR3 sequence is 17 residues long. With V trimmed by 0 bases and J by 7 bases, 8 bases remained unmatched. Germline V gene lookup returns CDR1 SGHDN and CDR2 FVKESK. This CDR3 is CASSQDSLLAGDGELFF. For the CDR3, the DNA is TGTGCCAGCAGCCAAGATTCTCTCCTAGCGGGAGACGGGGAGCTGTTTTTT. Supplemented by reference TRBV14 and TRBJ2-2, the full variable domain reads EAGVTQFPSHSVIEKGQTVTLRCDPISGHDNLYWYRRVMGKEIKFLLHFVKESKQDESGMPNNRFLAERTGGTYSTLKVQPAELEDSGVYFCASSQDSLLAGDGELFFGEGSRLTVL.

This clonotype was seen repeatedly, ten times or more. The chain employs TRBV7-3 and TRBJ2-2; no reliable D call. CDR3 size: 16 residues. Germline CDR1 SGHTA, CDR2 FQGTGA. The ends were cut back, 5 bases at V and 0 bases at J, with 13 bases in the middle. The chain's CDR3 is CASSPRTETNTGELFF. CDR3 in DNA: TGTGCCAGCAGCCCACGAACTGAAACGAACACCGGGGAGCTGTTTTTT.

This clonotype was counted between two and nine times. The chain carries TRBV5-6 and TRBJ2-1; 8 bases map to TRBD1. Germline V gene data show CDR1 as SGHDT and CDR2 as YYEEEE. This CDR3 is 16 amino acids long. V was clipped by 2 bases and J by 4 bases; unmatched bases: 8. The CDR3 spells CASSLGTGDPYNEQFF. As DNA, the CDR3 is TGTGCCAGCAGCTTAGGGACAGGTGACCCTTACAATGAGCAGTTCTTC.

This clonotype was counted many times. The chain employs TRBV7-9 and TRBJ2-7, with 14 positions matching TRBD2. The CDR3 consists of 17 residues. Germline V CDR1 and CDR2: SEHNR, FQNEAQ (reference sequence). V lost 3 bases, J lost 6 bases, and 10 bases stayed unmatched. The CDR3 spells CASSLGTGTSGGTEQYF. The CDR3, as DNA: TGTGCCAGCAGCTTGGGGACCGGGACTAGCGGGGGAACCGAGCAGTACTTC.

The chain uses TRBV3-1 and TRBJ1-2, with TRBD1 identical over 9 bases. V dropped 0 bases and J dropped 7; count of bases not matched to a gene: 6. The V gene's germline CDR1 is LGHDT and CDR2 YNNKEL (reference sequence). CDR3 length equals 15 residues. The CDR3 sequence is CASSQDMTGGSGYTF. The CDR3, as DNA: TGTGCCAGCAGCCAAGATATGACAGGGGGAAGTGGCTACACCTTC.

This chain connects TRBV5-6 to TRBJ1-5, with TRBD1 matching 7 bases. The germline gives CDR1 SGHDT, CDR2 YYEEEE. The CDR3 totals 16 residues. Trimming removed 5 bases from V and 1 base from J; junction bases left unmatched: 9. CDR3 bases: TGTGCCAGCAGTATGGCTGGGACAGTGAGCAATCAGCCCCAGCATTTT. Its protein is CASSMAGTVSNQPQHF.

As regards this clonotype: It may be a read error: a sequence one base away is much more abundant. The genes are TRBV5-6 and TRBJ2-5; the D gene is possibly TRBD1 (5 bases). Germline-derived CDR1 and CDR2 are SGHDT and YYEEEE. Between the trimmed V and J ends, which lost 4 bases and 4 bases, there was a span of 17 bases. CDR3 length: 15 residues. CDR3 loop: CASSLIGAGSETQYF. The CDR3 bases are TGTGCCAGCAGCCTGATAGGGGCAGGATCAGAGACCCAGTACTTC.

Ten or more counts support this clonotype. The chain combines TRBV28 with TRBJ1-2, with TRBD1 matching over 7 bases. This CDR3 is built from 14 residues. The germline gives CDR1 MDHEN, CDR2 SYDVKM. V lost 6 bases to trimming and J lost 4 bases; unmatched junction nucleotides: 8. DNA of the CDR3: TGTGCCAGCAGACTTCAGGGGGACGGCTATGGCTACACCTTC. Amino acids: CASRLQGDGYGYTF.

Many counts were recorded for this clonotype. The CDR3 spells CAFPGLRLADTQYF. CDR3 sequence (DNA): TGTGCCTTCCCAGGTCTGCGCTTGGCAGATACGCAGTATTTT. The chain is built from TRBV2 and TRBJ2-3; no clear D. The CDR3 extends over 14 amino acids. The germline V and J ends were trimmed by 11 bases and 4 bases, with 19 bases remaining between them. Germline-derived CDR1 and CDR2 are SNHLY and FYNNEI.

This clonotype was counted many times. The V call is TRBV14, the J call TRBJ2-1, with 9 bases aligning to TRBD1. The V segment lost 3 bases and the J segment 2 bases; nucleotides outside the gene matches: 5. The CDR3 spans 16 residues. Per germline, CDR1 SGHDN and CDR2 FVKESK. The CDR3 is CASSHAGTGPYNEQFF. In DNA, the CDR3 is TGTGCCAGCAGCCACGCCGGGACAGGGCCCTACAATGAGCAGTTCTTC.

This clonotype was seen once. A much larger clone sits a single nucleotide away, making a read error possible. The J gene is TRBJ1-3, the V gene TRBV19; D uncertain. Germline CDR1 LNHDA, CDR2 SQIVND (reference sequence). This CDR3 comprises 15 residues. Trimming left V 3 bases short and J 1 base short, with 10 bases between. The CDR3 sequence: CASSIGIASGNTIYF. The CDR3 region has the DNA TGTGCCAGTAGTATTGGGATAGCGTCTGGAAACACCATATATTTT.

The gene calls are TRBV2 and TRBJ2-7; possibly TRBD2 for D (6 bases). Germline values: CDR1 SNHLY, CDR2 FYNNEI. Trimming took off 7 bases at V and 1 base at J, with 11 bases between the two ends. The CDR3 is 13 residues long. The CDR3 DNA reads TGTGCCAGCACCAGGGAGGATTCCTACGAGCAGTACTTC. The encoded protein is CASTREDSYEQYF.

This chain joins TRBV6-5 and TRBJ1-1; D is unclear. The length of the CDR3 is 13 residues. CDR1 and CDR2 (germline): MNHEY, SVGAGI. The V end was cut by 6 bases, the J end by 0 bases, with 8 bases between. The CDR3 here is CASSWDLNTEAFF. In DNA form, the CDR3 reads TGTGCCAGCAGCTGGGATCTGAACACTGAAGCTTTCTTT.

At least ten counts were recorded for this clonotype. This chain links TRBV19 with TRBJ2-3; D remains ambiguous. The germline gives CDR1 LNHDA, CDR2 SQIVND (reference sequence). The ends were cut back, 6 bases at V and 6 bases at J, with 13 bases in the middle. The CDR3 length is 13 residues. The CDR3 coding sequence is TGTGCCAGTAGAGGCTTTGAAGAGGATACGCAGTATTTT. This gives the protein CASRGFEEDTQYF. The whole variable domain, remainder taken from reference TRBV19 and TRBJ2-3, is DGGITQSPKYLFRKEGQNVTLSCEQNLNHDAMYWYRQDPGQGLRLIYYSQIVNDFQKGDIAEGYSVSREKKESFPLTVTSAQKNPTAFYLCASRGFEEDTQYFGPGTRLTVL.

This clonotype was counted at least ten times. The rearrangement links TRBV5-4 to TRBJ2-5, with D possibly TRBD2 on 7 matching bases. The germline V gene has CDR1 SGHNT and CDR2 YYREEE (reference sequence). This CDR3 has 15 amino acids. V was clipped by 2 bases and J by 3 bases, with 14 bases between them. CDR3 nucleotide sequence: TGTGCCAGCAGCTTAAGCGGGACATCCAAAGAGACCCAGTACTTC. Its translation is CASSLSGTSKETQYF.

This clonotype was seen repeatedly, ten times or more. The chain uses TRBV12-3 or TRBV12-4 and TRBJ1-5; 10 nucleotides line up with TRBD1. V was clipped by 3 bases and J by 2 bases; unmatched bases: 1. The CDR3 loop spans 15 amino acids. This CDR3 is CASSLGTGGNQPQHF. DNA for the CDR3: TGTGCCAGCAGTTTGGGGACAGGGGGCAATCAGCCCCAGCATTTT.

There are many counts of this clonotype. In nucleotides, the CDR3 is TGTGCCAGCAGTGTATCCGACGACTCCTACAATGAGCAGTTCTTC. Its translation: CASSVSDDSYNEQFF. The chain couples TRBV25-1 to TRBJ2-1; D unresolved. The germline CDR1 and CDR2 sequences are MGHDK and SYGVNS. V shed 4 bases and J shed 0 bases, with 10 bases lying between them. CDR3 length: 15 residues.

At least ten counts were recorded for this clonotype. This chain connects TRBV6-2 or TRBV6-3 to TRBJ2-5; D possibly corresponds to TRBD2 (6 bases). The CDR3 runs to 14 residues. Germline CDR1 reads MNHEY; CDR2 reads SVGEGT. V was pared by 9 bases and J by 4 bases, with 18 bases between. CDR3 coding DNA: TGTGCCAGTGGAGGACTACTAGACGGAGAGACCCAGTACTTC. Translation: CASGGLLDGETQYF.

This CDR3 reads CASSHTHRVWELQETQYF. As DNA, the CDR3 is TGTGCCAGCAGCCATACACACAGGGTATGGGAATTACAAGAGACCCAGTACTTC. The V call is TRBV3-1, the J call TRBJ2-5; D is possibly TRBD1 (6 bases). Deletions cut 3 bases from V and 2 bases from J, with 22 bases between. CDR3 length equals 18 residues. Germline V lookup: CDR1 LGHDT, CDR2 YNNKEL (reference sequence).